A single sample gave rise to the 20 T cell receptor beta chains below, sequenced in a study of CD8+ T cells in alopecia areata. Extraction and reverse transcription of RNA yielded cDNA as the sequencing template. Only in-frame clones appear in the TCRdb table, and some are missing; sequencing was by immunoSEQ multiplex PCR. The sample shows 200,000 to 250,000 clones, about two thirds of them seen only once. Here the sequenced sample was CD4+ T cells sorted from blood, taken at week 0. These receptors came from a human donor with alopecia areata.

This clone was counted only a few times. The chain employs TRBV29-1 and TRBJ1-1, with D unclear. This CDR3 has 15 amino acids. V lost 1 base and J 6 bases, leaving 18 bases between the germline ends. Germline loops: CDR1 SQVTM, CDR2 ANQGSEA. The CDR3 sequence: CSVEGWQEKGAEAFF. CDR3 in DNA: TGCAGCGTTGAAGGGTGGCAGGAAAAGGGCGCTGAAGCTTTCTTT.

This clone is a singleton in its sample. V usage is TRBV11-2 and J usage is TRBJ1-2; 7 bases line up with TRBD1. The CDR3 extends over 15 amino acids. In germline, CDR1 is SGHAT, CDR2 FQNNGV. Unmatched junction bases numbered 6, after V lost 1 base and J lost 4 bases. CDR3 in amino acids: CASSLGGTEIYGYTF. In nucleotides, the CDR3 is TGTGCCAGCAGCTTAGGCGGGACAGAGATCTATGGCTACACCTTC.

The chain carries TRBV29-1 and TRBJ2-3; possible D gene TRBD1, 5 bases. The CDR3 covers 17 residues. Germline CDR1 reads SQVTM; CDR2 reads ANQGSEA. Trimming shortened V by 0 bases and J by 4 bases, and 20 bases separated the two germline ends. CDR3 coding DNA: TGCAGCGTTGAAGATCGCCCCCAGGGAATATTATCAGATACGCAGTATTTT. This sequence encodes CSVEDRPQGILSDTQYF.

The chain employs TRBV30 and TRBJ1-6; D is unclear. Trimming stripped 2 bases from V and 7 bases from J, with 6 bases between. Germline CDR1 GTSNPN, CDR2 SVGIG (reference sequence). This CDR3 has 12 amino acids. CDR3 DNA: TGTGCCTGGAGTTTGGGGAATTCACCCCTCCACTTT. Protein product: CAWSLGNSPLHF.

The V gene is TRBV6-6, the J gene TRBJ1-2; maybe TRBD1 (5 bases). The V and J ends lost 6 bases and 7 bases respectively, with 24 bases between them. The CDR3 spans 16 residues. The germline V gene has CDR1 MNHNY and CDR2 SVGAGI (reference sequence). CDR3 region: CASSLPLGEGPSGYTF. The CDR3 DNA is TGTGCCAGCAGCCTCCCTTTGGGGGAGGGCCCCTCTGGCTACACCTTC.

The chain employs TRBV30 and TRBJ2-3; D uncertain. V gave up 8 bases and J gave up 4 bases, with 13 bases separating them. The CDR3 runs to 12 residues. Germline assignment: CDR1 GTSNPN and CDR2 SVGIG (reference sequence). The CDR3 DNA sequence: TGTGCCGGAAAAGGTGACGCAGATACGCAGTATTTT. This translates into CAGKGDADTQYF.

Only a few counts were recorded for this clone. The chain is built from TRBV4-2 and TRBJ2-2; D possibly corresponds to TRBD1 (6 bases). V lost 4 bases, J lost 6 bases, and 9 bases lay in between. Per germline, CDR1 LGHNA and CDR2 YNFKEQ. CDR3 length: 13 amino acids. The chain's CDR3 is CASSPQGSGELFF. CDR3 DNA sequence: TGTGCCAGCAGCCCACAGGGATCCGGGGAGCTGTTTTTT.

The genes are TRBV2 and TRBJ2-7; D possibly corresponds to TRBD1 (5 bases). CDR3 size: 13 residues. Germline CDR1 and CDR2: SNHLY and FYNNEI. The V and J ends lost 5 bases and 3 bases respectively, with 11 bases between them. The CDR3 spells CASSQTGFYEQYF. CDR3 bases: TGTGCCAGCAGTCAAACAGGATTCTACGAGCAGTACTTC.

The chain carries TRBV7-9 and TRBJ2-7; D gene unclear. The germline CDR1 and CDR2 sequences are SEHNR and FQNEAQ (reference sequence). V gave up 5 bases and J gave up 3 bases, with 8 bases separating them. This CDR3 spans 12 amino acids. Written as DNA, the CDR3 is TGTGCCAGCAGCAGACGAGGCTACGAGCAGTACTTC. It codes for CASSRRGYEQYF.

The CDR3 is CSGIRTAGNTQYF. CDR3 nucleotides: TGCAGCGGGATTAGGACAGCCGGGAATACGCAGTATTTT. The chain combines TRBV29-1 with TRBJ2-3; a possible D gene is TRBD1 (6 bases). Per germline, CDR1 SQVTM and CDR2 ANQGSEA. The V end lost 7 bases, the J end lost 7 bases, and 18 bases lay between the germline ends. The CDR3 is made up of 13 amino acids.

This chain connects TRBV30 to TRBJ1-2; D gene ambiguous. The CDR3 loop spans 12 amino acids. Trimming removed 2 bases from V and 2 bases from J, with 6 bases in between. Germline V lookup: CDR1 GTSNPN, CDR2 SVGIG (reference sequence). In DNA, the CDR3 is TGTGCCTGGAGTCCCAGGAACTATGGCTACACCTTC. This sequence encodes CAWSPRNYGYTF.

The chain carries TRBV6-5 and TRBJ1-2; TRBD1 matches at 8 bases. After removal of 6 bases from V and 3 bases from J, the junction contained 3 bases not matched to a gene. Germline CDR1 is MNHEY and CDR2 is SVGAGI. The CDR3 loop spans 13 amino acids. CDR3 loop: CASRQGGHYGYTF. CDR3 in DNA: TGTGCCAGCAGACAGGGGGGACACTATGGCTACACCTTC.

The rearrangement joins TRBV7-9 to TRBJ2-5; D tentatively fits TRBD1 or TRBD2 (5 bases each). Gene TRBJ2-7 matches the end of the DNA better, so the J call may be wrong. This CDR3 is 12 amino acids long. CDR1 is SEHNR and CDR2 is FQNEAQ in the germline V gene (reference sequence). DNA of the CDR3: TGTGCCAGCAGCGGGGGTTCCTACGAGCAGTACTTC. This translates into CASSGGSYEQYF.

The sample holds a few counts of this clone. The CDR3 sequence: CASTLMGTGDEQFF. In DNA form, the CDR3 reads TGCGCCAGCACCCTCATGGGGACCGGGGATGAGCAGTTCTTC. The gene calls are TRBV5-1 and TRBJ2-1; D may correspond to TRBD1 or TRBD2 (5 bases each). Germline V gene data show CDR1 as SGHRS and CDR2 as YFSETQ. The CDR3 covers 14 residues. V lost 6 bases and J 8 bases, leaving 18 bases between the germline ends.

This clone was recorded only once. The J gene is TRBJ2-5, the V gene TRBV10-3; D remains ambiguous. Germline V gene data show CDR1 as ENHRY and CDR2 as SYGVKD. The length of the CDR3 is 12 residues. V lost 3 bases and J 5 bases, leaving 7 bases between the germline ends. CDR3 sequence reads: CAISDKVETQYF. The CDR3 DNA is TGTGCCATCAGTGACAAGGTTGAGACCCAGTACTTC.

This chain links TRBV4-3 with TRBJ1-6; D remains unclear. This CDR3 has 13 residues. Trimming removed 0 bases at V and 9 bases at J, with 6 bases between. CDR1 LGHNA and CDR2 YSLEER come from the germline V gene. CDR3 in DNA: TGCGCCAGCAGCCAAGATCTCGGTTCACCCCTCCACTTT. It encodes CASSQDLGSPLHF.

In its sample, this clone was seen a few times. This sequence joins TRBV29-1 and TRBJ1-2; 8 bases agree with TRBD1. Per germline, CDR1 SQVTM and CDR2 ANQGSEA. Trimming removed 4 bases from V and 8 bases from J; junction bases left unmatched: 9. The CDR3 has 13 amino acids. The CDR3 protein is CSVGATGADGYTF. CDR3 bases: TGCAGCGTTGGGGCGACAGGGGCAGACGGCTACACCTTC.

The chain carries TRBV7-2 and TRBJ1-6; 9 bases match TRBD1. V lost 5 bases and J lost 8; bases outside the gene matches: 4. Germline-derived CDR1 and CDR2 are SGHTA and FQGNSA. This CDR3 comprises 14 residues. The CDR3 sequence: CASSLRTGDSPLHF. In DNA, the CDR3 is TGTGCCAGCAGCCTGCGGACAGGGGATTCACCCCTCCACTTT. The full variable domain, its missing parts supplied by reference TRBV7-2 and TRBJ1-6, is GAGVSQSPSNKVTEKGKDVELRCDPISGHTALYWYRQSLGQGLEFLIYFQGNSAPDKSGLPSDRFSAERTGGSVSTLTIQRTQQEDSAVYLCASSLRTGDSPLHFGNGTRLTVT.

The chain couples TRBV29-1 to TRBJ2-7, with 7 nucleotides matching TRBD2. The CDR3 is made up of 13 amino acids. Per the germline V gene, CDR1 is SQVTM and CDR2 is ANQGSEA. The V segment lost 7 bases and the J segment 0 bases; nucleotides outside the gene matches: 6. The CDR3 nucleotides are TGCAGCGCCTCCGGGAGGAGCTCCTACGAGCAGTACTTC. Translation: CSASGRSSYEQYF.

The chain is built from TRBV5-6 and TRBJ2-4, with unresolved D. This CDR3 region has 15 residues. The V end was cut by 4 bases, the J end by 0 bases, with 11 bases between. Germline V CDR1 and CDR2: SGHDT, YYEEEE. The CDR3, as DNA: TGTGCCAGCAGCGCGACCGAGTTAGCCAAAAACATTCAGTACTTC. It specifies CASSATELAKNIQYF.